One sample yielded the 32 T cell receptor beta chains listed below, sequenced in a study of blood T cell repertoires in COVID-19. Some clones are missing from TCRdb's copy, which holds only in-frame ones; the method was immunoSEQ multiplex PCR. Here the sample spans 90,000 to 120,000 clones, roughly four fifths being singletons. Sequencing used peripheral blood. These receptors were collected from a woman of 80 years or more with active or convalescent COVID-19.

V and J are TRBV5-1 and TRBJ2-7; TRBD1 matches 10 bases. Germline V lookup: CDR1 SGHRS, CDR2 YFSETQ. V lost 7 bases, J lost 4 bases, and 14 bases stayed unmatched. The CDR3 length is 16 residues. CDR3 bases: TGCGCCAGCCATGTCGCCGCGACAGGGGGCCTGTACGAGCAGTACTTC. Amino acid sequence: CASHVAATGGLYEQYF.

This clone was observed a single time. CDR3 sequence: CASSTDQGYEQYF. In nucleotides, the CDR3 is TGTGCCAGCAGTACAGACCAGGGCTACGAGCAGTACTTC. The chain links TRBV2 to TRBJ2-7, with D perhaps matching TRBD1 (5 bases). V was pared by 5 bases and J by 3 bases, with 11 bases between. This CDR3 has 13 amino acids. Germline V gene data show CDR1 as SNHLY and CDR2 as FYNNEI. Filled out from reference TRBV2 and TRBJ2-7, the complete variable domain reads EPEVTQTPSHQVTQMGQEVILRCVPISNHLYFYWYRQILGQKVEFLVSFYNNEISEKSEIFDDQFSVERPDGSNFTLKIRSTKLEDSAMYFCASSTDQGYEQYFGPGTRLTVT.

The V call is TRBV28, the J call TRBJ2-1, with TRBD1 identical over 8 bases. Germline assignment: CDR1 MDHEN and CDR2 SYDVKM. The J segment lost 6 bases and the V segment lost 7 bases, leaving 14 bases of the junction unmatched. The CDR3 consists of 16 residues. The CDR3 nucleotides are TGTGCCAGCACTCTTCAGGGGGCACAAATCCTCAATGAGCAGTTCTTC. Protein sequence: CASTLQGAQILNEQFF.

The chain joins TRBV2 to TRBJ2-7; 9 bases fit TRBD1. V trimming: 2 bases; J trimming: 4 bases; junction bases outside the gene matches: 3. CDR3 length equals 14 residues. Germline V gives CDR1 SNHLY, CDR2 FYNNEI. CDR3 loop: CASSEHGQGYEQYF. CDR3 DNA sequence: TGTGCCAGCAGTGAACATGGACAGGGGTACGAGCAGTACTTC. Filled out from reference TRBV2 and TRBJ2-7, the complete variable domain reads EPEVTQTPSHQVTQMGQEVILRCVPISNHLYFYWYRQILGQKVEFLVSFYNNEISEKSEIFDDQFSVERPDGSNFTLKIRSTKLEDSAMYFCASSEHGQGYEQYFGPGTRLTVT.

The chain uses TRBV2 and TRBJ1-5; 9 nucleotides match TRBD1. This CDR3 has 17 amino acids. Trimming removed 6 bases from V and 3 bases from J; junction bases left unmatched: 12. CDR1 is SNHLY and CDR2 is FYNNEI in the germline V gene. CDR3 sequence (DNA): TGTGCCAGCAGGGGACAGGGAAAGTCGGGTCTCAATCAGCCCCAGCATTTT. Residues: CASRGQGKSGLNQPQHF.

The gene calls are TRBV19 and TRBJ1-1, with D perhaps matching TRBD1 (5 bases). Germline V gene data show CDR1 as LNHDA and CDR2 as SQIVND (reference sequence). The CDR3 is 14 amino acids. V lost 4 bases and J 6 bases, leaving 15 bases between the germline ends. For the CDR3, the DNA is TGTGCCAGTAGTAATCAGGGTCCCTCCGCTGAAGCTTTCTTT. Protein: CASSNQGPSAEAFF.

This chain links TRBV28 with TRBJ2-7; 7 bases agree with TRBD1. V was pared by 4 bases and J by 3 bases, with 9 bases of the junction left unmatched. CDR3 length: 15 amino acids. CDR1 MDHEN and CDR2 SYDVKM come from the germline V gene. The CDR3 loop reads CASSSNRDRHYEQYF. The CDR3 nucleotides read TGTGCCAGCAGTTCTAACCGGGACAGACACTACGAGCAGTACTTC.

The chain is built from TRBV5-8 and TRBJ1-6; D call uncertain. Per germline, CDR1 SGHTS and CDR2 YDEGEE. The CDR3 length is 15 residues. Trimming removed 10 bases from V and 0 bases from J, with 14 bases in between. The CDR3 region is CAGGLESSYNSPLHF. The DNA for the CDR3 is TGTGCCGGTGGTCTGGAGAGCTCCTATAATTCACCCCTCCACTTT.

V usage is TRBV14 and J usage is TRBJ2-6; 8 bases match TRBD1. There are 20 residues in the CDR3. CDR1 and CDR2 from the germline V gene are SGHDN and FVKESK. With V trimmed by 4 bases and J by 1 base, 15 bases remained unmatched. The CDR3 DNA reads as TGTGCCAGCAGCCCAGTGGACTGGACAGGGCGAAGATCTGGGGCCAACGTCCTGACTTTC. It yields the protein CASSPVDWTGRRSGANVLTF. The full variable domain, its missing parts supplied by reference TRBV14 and TRBJ2-6, is EAGVTQFPSHSVIEKGQTVTLRCDPISGHDNLYWYRRVMGKEIKFLLHFVKESKQDESGMPNNRFLAERTGGTYSTLKVQPAELEDSGVYFCASSPVDWTGRRSGANVLTFGAGSRLTVL.

The V and J genes are TRBV7-3 and TRBJ1-1; 9 bases align to TRBD1. There are 14 residues in the CDR3. Trimming took 0 bases from V and 4 from J; bases not matched to a gene: 0. Per germline, CDR1 SGHTA and CDR2 FQGTGA. CDR3 region: CASSLTDRGTEAFF. The DNA of the CDR3 is TGTGCCAGCAGCTTAACGGACAGGGGCACTGAAGCTTTCTTT.

The chain has TRBV20-1 and TRBJ2-5; 12 bases match TRBD2. CDR1 and CDR2 from the germline V gene are DFQATT and SNEGSKA (reference sequence). The CDR3 is 15 amino acids. With 3 bases clipped from V and 9 bases from J, the junction kept 11 bases outside the gene matches. CDR3 sequence reads: CSASGLAGGPRAQYF. CDR3 DNA sequence: TGCAGTGCTAGTGGCCTAGCGGGAGGGCCCCGGGCCCAGTACTTC.

Only a few counts were recorded for this clone. Here the CDR3 reads CASSRLKSGTSGNTIYF. In DNA form, the CDR3 reads TGTGCCAGCAGCCGGTTGAAATCAGGGACTTCTGGAAACACCATATATTTT. This chain links TRBV11-2 with TRBJ1-3; tentatively, D is TRBD1 (5 bases). With 5 bases removed from V and 1 base from J, the gap between germline ends came to 18 bases. The CDR3 is 17 amino acids. Germline V gene data show CDR1 as SGHAT and CDR2 as FQNNGV.

This clone was observed once. This chain uses TRBV19 with TRBJ2-7; TRBD1 is a possible D gene (6 bases). This CDR3 contains 11 residues. Between the trimmed V and J ends, which lost 10 bases and 4 bases, there was a span of 11 bases. The germline gives CDR1 LNHDA, CDR2 SQIVND (reference sequence). CDR3 coding DNA: TGTGCCACTCGCAGGGGATACGAGCAGTACTTC. Translation: CATRRGYEQYF. Full variable domain (outside the CDR3, taken from reference TRBV19 and TRBJ2-7): DGGITQSPKYLFRKEGQNVTLSCEQNLNHDAMYWYRQDPGQGLRLIYYSQIVNDFQKGDIAEGYSVSREKKESFPLTVTSAQKNPTAFYLCATRRGYEQYFGPGTRLTVT.

The rearrangement links TRBV9 to TRBJ2-3; weak D call: TRBD2 (5 bases). Between the trimmed V and J ends, which lost 3 bases and 0 bases, there was a span of 11 bases. The CDR3 contains 15 residues. Germline assignment: CDR1 SGDLS and CDR2 YYNGEE. The CDR3 is CASSALLDSTDTQYF. Here the CDR3 DNA reads TGTGCCAGCAGCGCTCTACTAGATAGCACAGATACGCAGTATTTT.

The chain joins TRBV19 to TRBJ1-2; D is possibly TRBD1 (6 bases). Germline assignment: CDR1 LNHDA and CDR2 SQIVND (reference sequence). Deletions cut 10 bases from V and 2 bases from J, with 17 bases between. The CDR3 is 14 amino acids. CDR3 in amino acids: CATHQGQPNYGYTF. CDR3 coding DNA: TGTGCCACCCATCAGGGGCAGCCCAACTATGGCTACACCTTC.

The rearrangement links TRBV6-6 to TRBJ1-2; D possibly corresponds to TRBD1 (5 bases). CDR3 length: 12 amino acids. Germline values: CDR1 MNHNY, CDR2 SVGAGI (reference sequence). The V end was cut by 11 bases, the J end by 4 bases, with 14 bases between. The CDR3 DNA sequence: TGTGCCGCTTCGACGGACACCTATGGCTACACCTTC. It codes for CAASTDTYGYTF.

For the CDR3, the DNA is TGTGCCAGCAGCCCCGGCAGGGGGAGCTCCTACGAGCAGTACTTC. Protein product: CASSPGRGSSYEQYF. V and J are TRBV11-3 and TRBJ2-7; TRBD1 agrees at 7 bases. J gave up 0 bases and V 5 bases, and 7 bases lay outside the gene matches. The CDR3 runs 15 residues. Germline values: CDR1 SGHNT, CDR2 YENEEA.

The rearrangement joins TRBV28 to TRBJ2-3; 10 positions agree with TRBD1. This CDR3 region has 16 residues. V trimming: 8 bases; J trimming: 2 bases; junction bases outside the gene matches: 10. Germline V CDR1 and CDR2: MDHEN, SYDVKM. The DNA of the CDR3 is TGTGCCAGCTTTCCGGGACAGGGGATTCTCACAGATACGCAGTATTTT. Translation: CASFPGQGILTDTQYF.

The J gene is TRBJ1-4, the V gene TRBV5-1; D may be TRBD1 (5 bases). Germline V gene lookup returns CDR1 SGHRS and CDR2 YFSETQ. Trimming took 7 bases from V and 7 from J, leaving 17 bases between them. The CDR3 is 14 residues long. CDR3 sequence: CASSLRGSIEKLFF. The CDR3 nucleotides are TGCGCCAGCTCTCTGCGGGGGTCTATTGAAAAACTGTTTTTT.

The chain uses TRBV3-1 (or the pseudogene TRBV3-2) and TRBJ2-7; 10 bases line up with TRBD2. The CDR3 has 14 residues. Germline assignment: CDR1 LGHDT and CDR2 YNNKEL (reference sequence). Trimming removed 3 bases from V and 7 bases from J; junction bases left unmatched: 6. CDR3 in amino acids: CASSHLAGEREQYF. The CDR3 nucleotides read TGTGCCAGCAGCCATCTAGCGGGAGAGAGGGAGCAGTACTTC.

The chain has TRBV19 and TRBJ2-2; 8 positions match TRBD1. The CDR3 is 14 residues long. Trimming at V came to 7 bases and at J to 4 bases, leaving 5 bases not matched to a gene. Looked up from germline, CDR1 is LNHDA and CDR2 is SQIVND (reference sequence). The DNA for the CDR3 is TGTGCCAGTATCGGCAGGGGGCGCACCGGGGAGCTGTTTTTT. It codes for CASIGRGRTGELFF.

This clone was detected a few times. V and J are TRBV28 and TRBJ1-4; no definite D call. Germline assignment: CDR1 MDHEN and CDR2 SYDVKM. With 3 bases removed from V and 7 bases from J, the gap between germline ends came to 9 bases. The CDR3 consists of 13 residues. The CDR3, as DNA: TGTGCCAGCAGTTTCACGGGGTTTGAAAAACTGTTTTTT. This translates into CASSFTGFEKLFF.

The chain recombines TRBV28 with TRBJ2-7, with 12 positions matching TRBD2. The CDR3 spans 16 residues. Germline loops: CDR1 MDHEN, CDR2 SYDVKM. Trimming took 5 bases from V and 2 from J; bases not matched to a gene: 7. The CDR3 region has the DNA TGTGCCAGCAGTGTCTCTAGCGGGAGGGCCACCTACGAGCAGTACTTC. Amino acids: CASSVSSGRATYEQYF.

V usage is TRBV5-1 and J usage is TRBJ1-5, with TRBD1 matching over 8 bases. The germline CDR1 and CDR2 sequences are SGHRS and YFSETQ. J gave up 0 bases and V 0 bases, and 5 bases lay outside the gene matches. The length of the CDR3 is 17 residues. The CDR3: CASSLGGQDVSNQPQHF. CDR3 nucleotides: TGCGCCAGCAGCTTGGGGGGACAGGATGTTAGCAATCAGCCCCAGCATTTT.

V gene TRBV27 combines with J gene TRBJ1-2; TRBD1 might be the D (6 bases). This CDR3 contains 16 residues. Trimming stripped 0 bases from V and 2 bases from J, with 13 bases between. Germline CDR1 and CDR2: MNHEY and SMNVEV (reference sequence). The CDR3 loop reads CASSLSPQGTNYGYTF. The CDR3 nucleotides read TGTGCCAGCAGTTTATCCCCGCAGGGGACCAACTATGGCTACACCTTC.

The chain uses TRBV7-3 and TRBJ2-6; D is possibly TRBD1 (5 bases). The CDR3 loop spans 19 amino acids. CDR1 is SGHTA, CDR2 FQGTGA, per germline. Trimming stripped 1 base from V and 4 bases from J, with 20 bases between. The CDR3 sequence is CASSLRSAGIPPGANVLTF. DNA of the CDR3: TGTGCCAGCAGCTTAAGATCTGCAGGGATTCCCCCCGGGGCCAACGTCCTGACTTTC.

The V gene is TRBV28, the J gene TRBJ2-3; perhaps TRBD2 as D (5 bases). This CDR3 region has 17 residues. Trimming pared 6 bases from V and 0 bases from J, leaving 19 bases between. Germline CDR1 MDHEN, CDR2 SYDVKM. The CDR3 protein is CASRYFNAGRSTDTQYF. The CDR3 coding sequence is TGTGCCAGCAGGTATTTTAACGCGGGCCGGAGCACAGATACGCAGTATTTT.

The V and J genes are TRBV24-1 and TRBJ2-7; TRBD2 matches at 11 bases. The J segment lost 4 bases and the V segment lost 4 bases, leaving 2 bases of the junction unmatched. The germline V gene encodes CDR1 KGHDR and CDR2 SFDVKD. This CDR3 spans 14 amino acids. The DNA of the CDR3 is TGTGCCACCAGTGACACTAGCGGGAGTTACGAGCAGTACTTC. Translating it yields CATSDTSGSYEQYF.

V gene TRBV19 combines with J gene TRBJ1-2; weak D call: TRBD1 (6 bases). Germline CDR1 reads LNHDA; CDR2 reads SQIVND (reference sequence). This CDR3 spans 14 amino acids. V was cut by 9 bases and J by 4 bases, with 18 bases left in between. The CDR3 sequence is CASLRTATTYGYTF. The CDR3, as DNA: TGTGCCAGCCTCAGGACAGCAACTACCTATGGCTACACCTTC.

The chain employs TRBV6-4 and TRBJ1-6, with D unresolved. Germline CDR1 and CDR2: MRHNA and SNTAGT. This CDR3 comprises 14 residues. V was pared by 2 bases and J by 3 bases, with 5 bases between. DNA for the CDR3: TGTGCCAGCAGTGACGAGCTCTATAATTCACCCCTCCACTTT. Its protein product is CASSDELYNSPLHF.

V is TRBV7-3 and J is TRBJ1-6, with D maybe TRBD1 (6 bases). The CDR3 length is 15 residues. The germline V gene encodes CDR1 SGHTA and CDR2 FQGTGA. Trimming shortened V by 5 bases and J by 3 bases, and 11 bases separated the two germline ends. The CDR3 DNA reads TGTGCCAGCAGCGAGGGGGGGAACTATAATTCACCCCTCCACTTT. Amino acids: CASSEGGNYNSPLHF. The variable domain in full, with the rest retrieved from reference TRBV7-3 and TRBJ1-6, is GAGVSQTPSNKVTEKGKYVELRCDPISGHTALYWYRQSLGQGPEFLIYFQGTGAADDSGLPNDRFFAVRPEGSVSTLKIQRTERGDSAVYLCASSEGGNYNSPLHFGNGTRLTVT.

The V gene is TRBV2, the J gene TRBJ1-6; TRBD1 agrees at 10 bases. The J segment lost 4 bases and the V segment lost 6 bases, leaving 6 bases of the junction unmatched. The CDR3 consists of 16 residues. Germline V gene lookup returns CDR1 SNHLY and CDR2 FYNNEI. The CDR3 DNA is TGTGCCAGCAGGGACCGGGACAGGGGTTATAATTCACCCCTCCACTTT. Amino acids: CASRDRDRGYNSPLHF.